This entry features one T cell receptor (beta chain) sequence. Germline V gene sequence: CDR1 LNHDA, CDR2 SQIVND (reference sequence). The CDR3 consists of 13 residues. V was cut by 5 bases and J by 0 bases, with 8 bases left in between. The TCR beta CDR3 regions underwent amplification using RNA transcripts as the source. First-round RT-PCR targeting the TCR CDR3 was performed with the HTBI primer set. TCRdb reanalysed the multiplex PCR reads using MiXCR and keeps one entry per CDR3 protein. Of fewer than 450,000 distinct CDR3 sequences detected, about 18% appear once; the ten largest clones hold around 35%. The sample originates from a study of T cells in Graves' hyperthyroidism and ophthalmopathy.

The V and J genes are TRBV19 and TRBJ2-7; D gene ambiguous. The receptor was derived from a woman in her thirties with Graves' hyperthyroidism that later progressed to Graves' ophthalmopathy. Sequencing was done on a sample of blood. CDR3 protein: CASSWTVSYEQYF. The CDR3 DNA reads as TGTGCCAGTAGTTGGACGGTCTCCTACGAGCAGTACTTC. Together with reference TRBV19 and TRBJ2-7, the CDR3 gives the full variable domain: DGGITQSPKYLFRKEGQNVTLSCEQNLNHDAMYWYRQDPGQGLRLIYYSQIVNDFQKGDIAEGYSVSREKKESFPLTVTSAQKNPTAFYLCASSWTVSYEQYFGPGTRLTVT.